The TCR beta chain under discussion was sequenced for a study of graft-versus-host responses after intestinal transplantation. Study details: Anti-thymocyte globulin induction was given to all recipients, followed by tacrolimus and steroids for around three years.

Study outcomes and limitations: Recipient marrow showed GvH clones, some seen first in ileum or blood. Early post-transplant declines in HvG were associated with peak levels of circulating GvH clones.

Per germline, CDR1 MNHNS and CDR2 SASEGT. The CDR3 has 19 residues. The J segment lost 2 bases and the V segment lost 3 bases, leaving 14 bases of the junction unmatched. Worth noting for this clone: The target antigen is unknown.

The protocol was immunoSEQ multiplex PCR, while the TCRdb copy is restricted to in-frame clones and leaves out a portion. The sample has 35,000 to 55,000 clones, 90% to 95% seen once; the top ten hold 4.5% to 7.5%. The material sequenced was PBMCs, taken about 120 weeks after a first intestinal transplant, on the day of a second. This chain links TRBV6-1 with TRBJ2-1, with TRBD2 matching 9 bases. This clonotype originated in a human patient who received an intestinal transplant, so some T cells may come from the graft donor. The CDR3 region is CASSDRGLAGQRAYNEQFF. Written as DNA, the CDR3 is TGTGCCAGCAGTGACCGGGGCCTAGCGGGACAAAGGGCCTACAATGAGCAGTTCTTC.